The 28 T cell receptor beta chains given below trace back to one sample, sequenced in a study of identical twins. TCRdb ran MiXCR on the 5' RACE reads and lists one entry per CDR3 protein. Of around 650,000 distinct CDR3 sequences in the sample, about 7.1% were seen once. These records were also assigned to another study, of yellow fever vaccine responses in identical twins.

Source material: PBMCs. The receptor source for this set is a woman aged 18 to 35 in good health.

This clonotype came up many times. J is TRBJ1-1 and V is TRBV28; 11 bases map to TRBD1. Germline values: CDR1 MDHEN, CDR2 SYDVKM. The CDR3 is 17 amino acids. The junction had 6 bases not matched to a gene; V was cut back by 2 bases and J by 1 base. The DNA of the CDR3 is TGTGCCAGCAGTTTAGTAGGACAGGGGGCGGGGAACACTGAAGCTTTCTTT. The encoded protein is CASSLVGQGAGNTEAFF.

The chain combines TRBV7-9 with TRBJ1-5; D gene uncertain. The CDR3 spans 15 residues. Per germline, CDR1 SEHNR and CDR2 FQNEAQ (reference sequence). Between the trimmed V and J ends, which lost 1 base and 5 bases, there was a span of 12 bases. The CDR3 spells CASSLEGNSYQPQHF. CDR3 nucleotide sequence: TGTGCCAGCAGCTTAGAGGGCAACAGCTATCAGCCCCAGCATTTT.

This clonotype was observed many times. CDR3 DNA sequence: TGCGCCAGCAGCTTGTCAGGGAGCTCTGGGGCCAACGTCCTGACTTTC. This gives the protein CASSLSGSSGANVLTF. The chain joins TRBV5-1 to TRBJ2-6; perhaps D is TRBD1 or TRBD2 (5 bases each). The germline CDR1 and CDR2 sequences are SGHRS and YFSETQ. The CDR3 contains 16 residues. Trimming shortened V by 1 base and J by 0 bases, and 8 bases separated the two germline ends.

This chain connects TRBV2 to TRBJ2-2, with 10 bases identical to TRBD2. Germline V CDR1 and CDR2: SNHLY, FYNNEI. This CDR3 spans 17 amino acids. V lost 1 base, J lost 6 bases, and 8 bases stayed unmatched. The CDR3 DNA is TGTGCCAGCAGTGAAGGTCTAGCGGGAGACGTCCCCGGGGAGCTGTTTTTT. Protein: CASSEGLAGDVPGELFF.

This clonotype came up a few times. The chain joins TRBV7-9 to TRBJ2-1; 14 bases align to TRBD2. V lost 6 bases to trimming and J lost 5 bases; unmatched junction nucleotides: 3. This CDR3 region has 15 residues. Looked up from germline, CDR1 is SEHNR and CDR2 is FQNEAQ (reference sequence). Written as DNA, the CDR3 is TGTGCCAGCAGTTGGACTAGCGGGAGGAACAATGAGCAGTTCTTC. Its translation: CASSWTSGRNNEQFF.

This clonotype was recorded many times. The genes are TRBV29-1 and TRBJ2-3; tentatively, D is TRBD1 (5 bases). Trimming cost V 6 bases and J 2 bases, with 12 bases left between them. Germline loops: CDR1 SQVTM, CDR2 ANQGSEA. This CDR3 spans 13 amino acids. The CDR3 sequence is CSVPDTNTDTQYF. For the CDR3, the DNA is TGCAGCGTCCCGGACACCAACACAGATACGCAGTATTTT.

In this sample, this clonotype turned up a few times. The rearrangement joins TRBV20-1 to TRBJ1-2; 9 bases match TRBD1. Germline loops: CDR1 DFQATT, CDR2 SNEGSKA (reference sequence). V shed 6 bases and J 13 bases; nucleotides not matched to a gene: 6. CDR3 length equals 10 residues. CDR3 bases: TGCAGTGCGAAAGTACAGGGGGCCACCTTC. It specifies CSAKVQGATF.

The chain has TRBV5-1 and TRBJ1-1; 9 bases match TRBD1. The CDR3 contains 17 residues. The germline V gene encodes CDR1 SGHRS and CDR2 YFSETQ. V gave up 4 bases and J gave up 0 bases; unmatched junction bases: 10. For the CDR3, the DNA is TGCGCCAGCAGCGAGGGACAGGGAGAAAATGTGAACACTGAAGCTTTCTTT. Translation gives CASSEGQGENVNTEAFF.

This clonotype has just a few counts. The chain couples TRBV12-3 or TRBV12-4 to TRBJ1-1; tentative D call: TRBD1 (6 bases). V lost 6 bases to trimming and J lost 6 bases, with 17 bases between them. The CDR3 has 14 amino acids. Here the CDR3 DNA reads TGTGCCAGCAGCTCCCGCGCGGGGGGCTCTGAAGCTTTCTTT. Translated, it gives CASSSRAGGSEAFF.

The table lists this clonotype with a few counts. The genes are TRBV3-1 and TRBJ2-1; possibly TRBD1 or TRBD2 for D (5 bases each). V was pared by 1 base and J by 15 bases, with 16 bases between. The CDR3 has 13 amino acids. Germline V gene lookup returns CDR1 LGHDT and CDR2 YNNKEL (reference sequence). The CDR3 nucleotides are TGTGCCAGCAGCCAAGCGGGGCCATTCGTTCGGTTCTTC. This encodes CASSQAGPFVRFF.

The chain couples TRBV18 to TRBJ2-2, with D perhaps matching TRBD1 or TRBD2 (5 bases each). This CDR3 region has 16 residues. Germline CDR1 and CDR2: KGHSH and LQKENI. V dropped 5 bases and J dropped 2 bases, with 15 bases sitting between them. The CDR3 DNA follows: TGTGCCAGCTCATCTGGGCCAGGGAGAAACACCGGGGAGCTGTTTTTT. This gives the protein CASSSGPGRNTGELFF.

This chain uses TRBV20-1 with TRBJ1-6; TRBD1 agrees at 7 bases. The trim removed 2 bases at V and 9 bases at J, leaving 4 bases unmatched. From germline, CDR1 is DFQATT and CDR2 SNEGSKA (reference sequence). The CDR3 contains 13 residues. In DNA, the CDR3 is TGCAGTGCTAGAAAGGGGGCCACTTCACCCCTCCACTTT. Its translation: CSARKGATSPLHF.

This clonotype was counted many times. This chain links TRBV5-1 with TRBJ2-2; weak D call: TRBD1 (5 bases). The CDR3 has 16 residues. V lost 2 bases to trimming and J lost 1 base, with 12 bases between them. Germline V gene data show CDR1 as SGHRS and CDR2 as YFSETQ. This CDR3 is CASSLPRTKNTGELFF. The CDR3 DNA follows: TGCGCCAGCAGCTTACCCCGGACAAAGAACACCGGGGAGCTGTTTTTT.

This clonotype was seen only a few times. The gene calls are TRBV28 and TRBJ2-2; 8 bases match TRBD2. The ends lost 4 bases at V and 7 bases at J; junction bases unmatched: 14. Germline CDR1 reads MDHEN; CDR2 reads SYDVKM. This CDR3 has 17 residues. The CDR3 region is CASSSPQRGGLGGELFF. The CDR3 DNA follows: TGTGCCAGCAGTTCCCCCCAACGGGGGGGCCTCGGCGGGGAGCTGTTTTTT.

The chain employs TRBV19 and TRBJ2-1, with D perhaps TRBD2 (6 bases). Trimming stripped 1 base from V and 4 bases from J, with 14 bases between. The CDR3 consists of 16 residues. Germline CDR1 LNHDA, CDR2 SQIVND (reference sequence). CDR3 residues: CASSIAGDSTYNEQFF. Written as DNA, the CDR3 is TGTGCCAGTAGTATAGCGGGGGATTCTACTTACAATGAGCAGTTCTTC. Supplemented by reference TRBV19 and TRBJ2-1, the full variable domain reads DGGITQSPKYLFRKEGQNVTLSCEQNLNHDAMYWYRQDPGQGLRLIYYSQIVNDFQKGDIAEGYSVSREKKESFPLTVTSAQKNPTAFYLCASSIAGDSTYNEQFFGPGTRLTVL.

This clonotype was picked up one time. The rearrangement uses TRBV18 and TRBJ1-1; D gene unclear. The CDR3 extends over 15 amino acids. Germline V CDR1 and CDR2: KGHSH, LQKENI. The ends were cut back, 0 bases at V and 0 bases at J, with 8 bases in the middle. The CDR3 coding sequence is TGTGCCAGCTCACCACCGCGGCATCTGAACACTGAAGCTTTCTTT. Amino acids: CASSPPRHLNTEAFF.

The V gene is TRBV9, the J gene TRBJ2-2; 8 nucleotides match TRBD2. This CDR3 region has 18 residues. Germline CDR1 is SGDLS and CDR2 is YYNGEE. Unmatched junction bases numbered 11, after V lost 0 bases and J lost 4 bases. The CDR3 region is CASSVAVSGRSFTGELFF. The CDR3 DNA is TGTGCCAGCAGCGTAGCTGTGAGCGGGAGAAGTTTCACCGGGGAGCTGTTTTTT.

The CDR3 spells CSVVGQPSTDTQYF. CDR3 nucleotides: TGCAGCGTTGTGGGACAGCCTAGCACAGATACGCAGTATTTT. The chain uses TRBV29-1 and TRBJ2-3; TRBD1 aligns across 7 bases. Trimming cost V 4 bases and J 0 bases; bases outside gene matches: 4. This CDR3 spans 14 amino acids. In germline, CDR1 is SQVTM, CDR2 ANQGSEA.

The chain links TRBV7-9 to TRBJ1-2; 7 bases are a match to TRBD1. Germline loops: CDR1 SEHNR, CDR2 FQNEAQ (reference sequence). V dropped 1 base and J dropped 2; count of bases not matched to a gene: 10. The CDR3 extends over 17 amino acids. CDR3 amino acids: CASSLETSAGGNYGYTF. The CDR3 coding sequence is TGTGCCAGCAGCTTAGAGACGTCGGCAGGGGGGAACTATGGCTACACCTTC.

This rearrangement joins TRBV15 to TRBJ2-1, with 7 bases fitting TRBD2. This CDR3 spans 15 amino acids. The V and J ends lost 4 bases and 2 bases, in that order; junction bases with no gene match: 5. Germline CDR1 LNHNV, CDR2 YYDKDF (reference sequence). The CDR3 loop reads CATSTRLAPYNEQFF. In DNA, the CDR3 is TGTGCCACCAGCACGCGACTAGCCCCCTACAATGAGCAGTTCTTC.

This clonotype was recorded at least ten times. This chain links TRBV25-1 with TRBJ1-1; 7 positions match TRBD1. J gave up 5 bases and V 4 bases, and 4 bases lay outside the gene matches. The length of the CDR3 is 13 residues. Germline loops: CDR1 MGHDK, CDR2 SYGVNS. CDR3 nucleotides: TGTGCCAGCAGTGGCAGGGGGTGGACTGAAGCTTTCTTT. Residues: CASSGRGWTEAFF.

This rearrangement joins TRBV2 to TRBJ1-2; TRBD1 agrees at 7 bases. The CDR3 loop spans 16 amino acids. The trim removed 3 bases at V and 7 bases at J, leaving 14 bases unmatched. The germline V gene has CDR1 SNHLY and CDR2 FYNNEI. This CDR3 reads CASSEEGRGSRSGYTF. DNA of the CDR3: TGTGCCAGCAGTGAGGAGGGCAGGGGGAGTCGAAGTGGCTACACCTTC.

This clonotype has just a few counts. The rearrangement links TRBV6-1 to TRBJ2-2, with no clear D. Trimming removed 8 bases from V and 0 bases from J, with 10 bases in between. Germline V CDR1 and CDR2: MNHNS, SASEGT. The length of the CDR3 is 14 residues. CDR3 bases: TGTGCCAGCGGATCGGCATCGAACACCGGGGAGCTGTTTTTT. This codes for CASGSASNTGELFF.

The chain joins TRBV5-1 to TRBJ2-7; TRBD1 agrees at 9 bases. The CDR3 extends over 15 amino acids. Germline V gene sequence: CDR1 SGHRS, CDR2 YFSETQ. J was trimmed by 2 bases and V by 3 bases; bases with no gene match: 6. The CDR3 nucleotides are TGCGCCAGCAGCTGGGGACAGGGTCAAACCTACGAGCAGTACGTC. Protein product: CASSWGQGQTYEQYV.

In this sample, this clonotype turned up a few times. The rearrangement links TRBV3-1 to TRBJ2-2; D unresolved. The germline CDR1 and CDR2 sequences are LGHDT and YNNKEL (reference sequence). This CDR3 is built from 15 residues. V gave up 0 bases and J gave up 4 bases, with 9 bases separating them. The CDR3: CASSQDRQTTGELFF. CDR3 DNA: TGTGCCAGCAGCCAAGATCGGCAGACCACCGGGGAGCTGTTTTTT.

The CDR3 nucleotides are TGTGCCAGCAGTTTAAAGGACAGGGGTGGGGCCAACGTCCTGACTTTC. Its protein is CASSLKDRGGANVLTF. This chain connects TRBV27 to TRBJ2-6, with 9 bases identical to TRBD1. This CDR3 has 16 residues. Germline V gene data show CDR1 as MNHEY and CDR2 as SMNVEV (reference sequence). V was pared by 2 bases and J by 3 bases, with 2 bases of the junction left unmatched.

This clonotype was recorded a few times. This chain connects TRBV6-5 to TRBJ1-3; D not resolved. This CDR3 contains 15 residues. The V end lost 4 bases, the J end lost 1 base, and 11 bases lay between the germline ends. Germline CDR1 is MNHEY and CDR2 is SVGAGI. This CDR3 is CASSSTERSGNTIYF. The CDR3 region has the DNA TGTGCCAGCAGTTCCACCGAACGATCTGGAAACACCATATATTTT.

The genes are TRBV11-2 and TRBJ2-3; 8 bases map to TRBD2. The CDR3 is made up of 16 amino acids. Germline CDR1 is SGHAT and CDR2 is FQNNGV. V lost 8 bases to trimming and J lost 2 bases; unmatched junction nucleotides: 12. CDR3 amino acids: CASGSPAGGLTDTQYF. CDR3 DNA sequence: TGTGCCAGCGGAAGCCCGGCGGGAGGACTCACAGATACGCAGTATTTT.